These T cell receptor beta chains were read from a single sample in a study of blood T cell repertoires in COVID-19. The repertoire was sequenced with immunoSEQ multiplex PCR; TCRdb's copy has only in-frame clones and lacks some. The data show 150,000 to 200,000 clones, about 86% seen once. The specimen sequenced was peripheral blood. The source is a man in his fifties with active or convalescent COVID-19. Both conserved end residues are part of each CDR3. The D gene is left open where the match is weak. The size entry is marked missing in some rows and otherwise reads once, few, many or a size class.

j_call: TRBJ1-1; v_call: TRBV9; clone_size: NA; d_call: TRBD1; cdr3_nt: TGTGCCAGCAGCGGGGACAGAGCCCTTGAAGCTTTCTTT; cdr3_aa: CASSGDRALEAFF
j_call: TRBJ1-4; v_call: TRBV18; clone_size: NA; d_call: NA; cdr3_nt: TGTGCCAGCTCACCGGGACTGCAGGAAAAACTGTTTTTT; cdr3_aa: CASSPGLQEKLFF
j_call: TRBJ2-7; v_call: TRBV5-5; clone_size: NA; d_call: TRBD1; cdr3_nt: TGTGCCAGCAGCTTAGACAGGGCTTCCTACGAGCAGTACTTC; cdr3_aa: CASSLDRASYEQYF
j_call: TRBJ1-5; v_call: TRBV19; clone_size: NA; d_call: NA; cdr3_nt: TGTGCCAGTAGTATTGGGCAGCTAAATCAGCCCCAGCATTTT; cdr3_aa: CASSIGQLNQPQHF
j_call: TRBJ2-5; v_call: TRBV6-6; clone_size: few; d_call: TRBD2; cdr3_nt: TGTGCCAGCAGGACTAGCGGGAGGCAAGAGACCCAGTACTTC; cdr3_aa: CASRTSGRQETQYF
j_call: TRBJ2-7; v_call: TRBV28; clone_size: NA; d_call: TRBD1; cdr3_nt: TGTGCCACCCAGGGGGCAGATCTTCGGTGGGAGCAGTACTTC; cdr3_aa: CATQGADLRWEQYF
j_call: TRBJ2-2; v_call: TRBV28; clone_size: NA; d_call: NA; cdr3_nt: TGTGCCAGCAGTTTGATCGAGACGAGGGCCCGGGAGCTGTTTTTT; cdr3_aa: CASSLIETRARELFF
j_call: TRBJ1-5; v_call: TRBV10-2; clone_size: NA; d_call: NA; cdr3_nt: TGCGCCAGCAGTCAGGACACAAATAGCAATCAGCCCCAGCATTTT; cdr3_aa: CASSQDTNSNQPQHF
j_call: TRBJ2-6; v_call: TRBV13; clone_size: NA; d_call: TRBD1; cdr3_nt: TGTGCCAGCAGCACCCTCGTAGGACAGGAACAAGCTGGGGCCAACGTCCTGACTTTC; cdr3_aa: CASSTLVGQEQAGANVLTF
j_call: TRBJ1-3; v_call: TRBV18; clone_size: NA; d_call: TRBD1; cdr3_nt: TGTGCCAGCTCACCACGAGTGGGACAGATAGCATCAAGCTCTGGAAACACCATATATTTT; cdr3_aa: CASSPRVGQIASSSGNTIYF
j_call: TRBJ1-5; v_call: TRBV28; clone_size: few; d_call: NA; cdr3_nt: TGTGCCAGCAGTTCCCGACAGCAGCCCCAGCATTTT; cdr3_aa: CASSSRQQPQHF
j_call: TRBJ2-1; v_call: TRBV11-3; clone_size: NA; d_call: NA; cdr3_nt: TGTGCCAGCAGCTTAAATCAGGGAAATGAGCAGTTCTTC; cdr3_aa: CASSLNQGNEQFF
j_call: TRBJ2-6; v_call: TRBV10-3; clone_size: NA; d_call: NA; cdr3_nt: TGTGCCACCTCGGCGACAGAAGGGGGCTCTGGGGCCAACGTCCTGACTTTC; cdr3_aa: CATSATEGGSGANVLTF
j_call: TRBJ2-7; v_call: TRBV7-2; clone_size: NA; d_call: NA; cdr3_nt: TGTGCCAGCAGCTTAGGGACTGGAACCTACGAGCAGTACTTC; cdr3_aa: CASSLGTGTYEQYF
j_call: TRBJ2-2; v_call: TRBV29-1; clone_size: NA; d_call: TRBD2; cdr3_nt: TGCAGCGTTTACAATCTAGCGGGAGGGATTTCGAACACCGGGGAGCTGTTTTTT; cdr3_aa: CSVYNLAGGISNTGELFF
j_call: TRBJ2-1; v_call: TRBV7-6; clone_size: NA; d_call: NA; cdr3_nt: TGTGCCAGCAGCTTAGAACAGCTTCGGGGCAATGAGCAGTTCTTC; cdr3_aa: CASSLEQLRGNEQFF
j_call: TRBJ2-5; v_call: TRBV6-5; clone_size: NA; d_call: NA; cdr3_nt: TGTGCCAGCAGGAGAGTTCTGGAGACCCAGTACTTC; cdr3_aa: CASRRVLETQYF
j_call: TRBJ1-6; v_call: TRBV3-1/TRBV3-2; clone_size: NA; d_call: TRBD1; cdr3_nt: TGTGCCAGCAGCCTTACAGGGGTAGGAAATTCACCCCTCCACTTT; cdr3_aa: CASSLTGVGNSPLHF
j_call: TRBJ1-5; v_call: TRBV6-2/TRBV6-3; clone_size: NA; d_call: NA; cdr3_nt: TGTGCCAGCAGCGAACAGGGAAGTCAGCCCCAGCATTTT; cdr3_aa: CASSEQGSQPQHF
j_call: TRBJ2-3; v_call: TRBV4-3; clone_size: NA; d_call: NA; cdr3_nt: TGCGCCAGCAGCCTCGGGTCTGCCGTTGACACAGATACGCAGTATTTT; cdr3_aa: CASSLGSAVDTDTQYF
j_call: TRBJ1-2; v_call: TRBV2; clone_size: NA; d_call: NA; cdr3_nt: TGTGCCAGCACCGACAGTCGGGGGGATGGCTACACCTTC; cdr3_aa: CASTDSRGDGYTF
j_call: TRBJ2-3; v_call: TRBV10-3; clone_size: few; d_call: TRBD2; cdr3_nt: TGTGCCATCAGTAGCGGGAAGGGCACAGATACGCAGTATTTT; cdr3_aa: CAISSGKGTDTQYF
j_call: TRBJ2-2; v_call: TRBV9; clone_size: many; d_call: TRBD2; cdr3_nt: TGTGCCAGCAGCGTAGATCTAGCGGGAGTCGGGGAGCTGTTTTTT; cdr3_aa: CASSVDLAGVGELFF
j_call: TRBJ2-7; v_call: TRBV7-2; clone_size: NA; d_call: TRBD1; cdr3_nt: TGTGCCAGCAGGACCACAGGGGGCGGCGAGCAGTACTTC; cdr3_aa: CASRTTGGGEQYF
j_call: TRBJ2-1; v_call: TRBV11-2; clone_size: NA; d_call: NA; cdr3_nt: TGTGCCAGCAGCTTAGCGGGTCGCATCGGGAATGAGCAGTTCTTC; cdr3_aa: CASSLAGRIGNEQFF
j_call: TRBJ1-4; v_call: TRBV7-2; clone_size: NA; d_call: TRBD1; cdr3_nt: TGTGCCAGCAGCTTAAGGACAGGGTCGGATGAAAAACTGTTTTTT; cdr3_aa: CASSLRTGSDEKLFF
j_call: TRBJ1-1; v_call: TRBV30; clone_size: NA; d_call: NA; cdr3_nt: TGTGCCTGGAGTGTAGCCAAAGAAGCAGCTTTCTTT; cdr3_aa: CAWSVAKEAAFF
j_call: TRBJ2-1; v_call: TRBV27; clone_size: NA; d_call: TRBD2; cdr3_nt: TGTGCCAGCAGTTCACGACTAGCGGGAGTTTCCTACAATGAGCAGTTCTTC; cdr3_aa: CASSSRLAGVSYNEQFF
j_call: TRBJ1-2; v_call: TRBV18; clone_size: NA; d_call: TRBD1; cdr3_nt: TGTGCCAGCTCACCTGGACAGGGGGCGGCTGGCTACACCTTC; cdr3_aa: CASSPGQGAAGYTF
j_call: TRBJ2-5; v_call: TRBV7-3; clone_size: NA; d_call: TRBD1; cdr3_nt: TGTGCCAGCAGCCCCGACAGGGACCAAGAGACCCAGTACTTC; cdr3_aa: CASSPDRDQETQYF
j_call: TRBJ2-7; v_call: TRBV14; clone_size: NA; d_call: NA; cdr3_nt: TGTGCCAGCAGCCAAGGATTCTACTACGAGCAGTACTTC; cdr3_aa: CASSQGFYYEQYF
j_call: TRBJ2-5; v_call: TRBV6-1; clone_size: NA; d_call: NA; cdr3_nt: TGTGCCAGCAGTGAAGGGGCAGGGGGGTTTGAGACCCAGTACTTC; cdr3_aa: CASSEGAGGFETQYF
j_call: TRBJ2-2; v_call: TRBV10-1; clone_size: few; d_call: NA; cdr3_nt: TGCGCCAGCAGTGTCGTGAACACCGGGGAGCTGTTTTTT; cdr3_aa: CASSVVNTGELFF
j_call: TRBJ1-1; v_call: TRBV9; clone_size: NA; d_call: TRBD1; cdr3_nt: TGTGCCAGCAGCCCAGAAGACAGGGTGGCGAACACTGAAGCTTTCTTT; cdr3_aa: CASSPEDRVANTEAFF
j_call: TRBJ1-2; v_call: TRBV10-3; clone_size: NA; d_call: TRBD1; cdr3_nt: TGTGCCATCAGTGAGTCTTCCCAGGGGGCTTTTAACTATGGCTACACCTTC; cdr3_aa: CAISESSQGAFNYGYTF
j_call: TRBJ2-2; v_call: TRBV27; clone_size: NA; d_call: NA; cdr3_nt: TGTGCCAGCAGTTACTTCAGGGATAGCGGGGAGCTGTTTTTT; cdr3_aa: CASSYFRDSGELFF
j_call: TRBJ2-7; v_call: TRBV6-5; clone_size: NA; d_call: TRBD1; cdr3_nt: TGTGCCAGCAGATGGGACAGGGTTGGCGAGCAGTACTTC; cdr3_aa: CASRWDRVGEQYF
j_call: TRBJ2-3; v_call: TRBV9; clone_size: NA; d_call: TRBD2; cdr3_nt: TGTGCCAGCAGCGTAGTCGGGGGGGCAGGGGCAGATACGCAGTATTTT; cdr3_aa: CASSVVGGAGADTQYF
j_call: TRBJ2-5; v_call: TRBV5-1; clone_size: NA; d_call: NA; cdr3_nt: TGCGCCAGCAATCGCGTGGGCGGGGAGAAAGTGAAGACCCAGTACTTC; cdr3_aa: CASNRVGGEKVKTQYF
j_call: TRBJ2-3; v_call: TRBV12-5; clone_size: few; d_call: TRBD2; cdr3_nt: TGTGCTAGTACGCCGGGACTAGCGGTGGATACGCAGTATTTT; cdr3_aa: CASTPGLAVDTQYF